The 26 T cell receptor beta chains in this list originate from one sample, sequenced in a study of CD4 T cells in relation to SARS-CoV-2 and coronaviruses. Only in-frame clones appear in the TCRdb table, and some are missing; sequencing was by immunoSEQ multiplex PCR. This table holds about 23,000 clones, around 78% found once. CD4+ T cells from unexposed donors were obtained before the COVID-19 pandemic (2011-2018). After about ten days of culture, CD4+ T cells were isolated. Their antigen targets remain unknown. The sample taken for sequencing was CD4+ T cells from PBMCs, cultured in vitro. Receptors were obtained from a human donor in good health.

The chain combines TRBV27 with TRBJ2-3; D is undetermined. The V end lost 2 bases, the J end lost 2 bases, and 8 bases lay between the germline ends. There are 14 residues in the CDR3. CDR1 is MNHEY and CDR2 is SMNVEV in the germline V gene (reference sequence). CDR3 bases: TGTGCCAGCAGTTTAGGGCACATCACAGATACGCAGTATTTT. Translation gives CASSLGHITDTQYF.

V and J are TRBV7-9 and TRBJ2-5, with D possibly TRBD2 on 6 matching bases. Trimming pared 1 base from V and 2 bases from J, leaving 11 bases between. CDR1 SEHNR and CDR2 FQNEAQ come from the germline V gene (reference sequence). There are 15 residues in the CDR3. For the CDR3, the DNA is TGTGCCAGCAGCTTAGTTGAGGGACTGCAAGAGACCCAGTACTTC. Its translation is CASSLVEGLQETQYF.

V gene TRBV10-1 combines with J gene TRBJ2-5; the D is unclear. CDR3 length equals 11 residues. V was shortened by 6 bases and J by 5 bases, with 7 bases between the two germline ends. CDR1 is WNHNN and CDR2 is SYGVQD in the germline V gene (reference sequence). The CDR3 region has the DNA TGCGCCAGCAGCCTGGGGGAGACCCAGTACTTC. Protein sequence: CASSLGETQYF.

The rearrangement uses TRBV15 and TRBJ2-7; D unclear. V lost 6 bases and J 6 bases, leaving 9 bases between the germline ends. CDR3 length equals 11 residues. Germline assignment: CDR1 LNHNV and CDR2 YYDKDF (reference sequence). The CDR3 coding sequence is TGTGCCACCAGGGGGTTTGGCGAGCAGTACTTC. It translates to CATRGFGEQYF.

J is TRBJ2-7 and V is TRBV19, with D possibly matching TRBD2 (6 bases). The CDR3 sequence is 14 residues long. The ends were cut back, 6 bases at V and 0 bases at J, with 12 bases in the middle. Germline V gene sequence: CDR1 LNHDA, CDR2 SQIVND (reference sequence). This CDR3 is CASSSSDRSYEQYF. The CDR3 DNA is TGTGCCAGTAGCTCTAGCGATCGCTCCTACGAGCAGTACTTC.

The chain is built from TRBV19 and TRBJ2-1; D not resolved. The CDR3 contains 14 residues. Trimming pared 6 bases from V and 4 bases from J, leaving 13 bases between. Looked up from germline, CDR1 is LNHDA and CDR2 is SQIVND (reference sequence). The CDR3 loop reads CASSSQRGYNEQFF. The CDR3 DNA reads TGTGCCAGTAGCTCCCAACGAGGTTACAATGAGCAGTTCTTC.

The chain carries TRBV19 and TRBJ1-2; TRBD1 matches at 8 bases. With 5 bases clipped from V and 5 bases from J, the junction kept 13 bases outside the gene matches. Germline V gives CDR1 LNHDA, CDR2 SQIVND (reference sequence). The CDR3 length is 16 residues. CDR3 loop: CASSSRGVTGDYGYTF. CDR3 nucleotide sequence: TGTGCCAGTAGTTCCCGAGGCGTGACAGGGGATTATGGCTACACCTTC.

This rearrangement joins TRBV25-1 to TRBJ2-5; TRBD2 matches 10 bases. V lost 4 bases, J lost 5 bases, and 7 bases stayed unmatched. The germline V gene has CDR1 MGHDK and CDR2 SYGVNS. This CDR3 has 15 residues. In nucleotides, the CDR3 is TGTGCCAGCAGTGTACTAGCGGGATCGGGGGAGACCCAGTACTTC. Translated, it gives CASSVLAGSGETQYF.

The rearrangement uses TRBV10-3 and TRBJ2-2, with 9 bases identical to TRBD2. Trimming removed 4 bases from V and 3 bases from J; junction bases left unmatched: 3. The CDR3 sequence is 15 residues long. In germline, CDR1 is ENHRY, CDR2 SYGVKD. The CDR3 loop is CAISVGLADTGELFF. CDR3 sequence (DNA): TGTGCCATCAGTGTGGGACTAGCAGACACCGGGGAGCTGTTTTTT.

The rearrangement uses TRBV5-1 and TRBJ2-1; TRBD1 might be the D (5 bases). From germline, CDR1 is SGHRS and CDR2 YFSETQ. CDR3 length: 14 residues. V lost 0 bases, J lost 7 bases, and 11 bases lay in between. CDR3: CASSLAQVVNEQFF. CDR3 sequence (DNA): TGCGCCAGCAGCTTGGCACAGGTTGTGAATGAGCAGTTCTTC.

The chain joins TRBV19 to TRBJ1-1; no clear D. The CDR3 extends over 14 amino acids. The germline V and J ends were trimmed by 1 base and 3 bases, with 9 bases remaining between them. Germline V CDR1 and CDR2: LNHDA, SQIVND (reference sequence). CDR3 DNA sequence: TGTGCCAGTAGTATAGGTAGGGAATACACTGAAGCTTTCTTT. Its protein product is CASSIGREYTEAFF.

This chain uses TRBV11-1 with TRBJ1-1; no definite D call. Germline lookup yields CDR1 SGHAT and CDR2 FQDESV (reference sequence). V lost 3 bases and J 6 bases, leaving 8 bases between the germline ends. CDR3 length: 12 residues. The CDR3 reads CASSFEGAEAFF. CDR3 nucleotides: TGTGCCAGCAGCTTCGAGGGCGCTGAAGCTTTCTTT.

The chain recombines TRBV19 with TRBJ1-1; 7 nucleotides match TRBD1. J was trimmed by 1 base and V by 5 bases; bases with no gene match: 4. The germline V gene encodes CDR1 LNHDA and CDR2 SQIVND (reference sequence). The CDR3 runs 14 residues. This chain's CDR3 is CASSDTGANTEAFF. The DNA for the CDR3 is TGTGCCAGTAGTGATACAGGGGCGAACACTGAAGCTTTCTTT.

The CDR3 nucleotides are TGTGCCATCAGTGAGTCTAGGGCAGGGATCACTGAAGCTTTCTTT. Translated, it gives CAISESRAGITEAFF. The chain joins TRBV10-3 to TRBJ1-1, with D maybe TRBD1 (5 bases). CDR1 and CDR2 (germline): ENHRY, SYGVKD. Trimming removed 0 bases at V and 4 bases at J, with 12 bases between. The CDR3 runs 15 residues.

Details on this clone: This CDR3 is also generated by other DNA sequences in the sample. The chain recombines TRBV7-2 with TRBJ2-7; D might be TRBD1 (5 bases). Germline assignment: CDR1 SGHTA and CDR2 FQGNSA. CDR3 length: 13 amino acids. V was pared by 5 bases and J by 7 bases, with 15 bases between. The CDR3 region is CASSPSPGREQYF. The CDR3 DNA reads TGTGCCAGCAGCCCTTCCCCAGGGCGGGAGCAGTACTTC.

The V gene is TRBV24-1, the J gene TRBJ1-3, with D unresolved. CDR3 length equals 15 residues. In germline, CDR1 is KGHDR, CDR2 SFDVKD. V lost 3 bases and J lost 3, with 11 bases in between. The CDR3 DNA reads TGTGCCACCAGTGATCCTTCGACACGTGGAAACACCATATATTTT. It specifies CATSDPSTRGNTIYF.

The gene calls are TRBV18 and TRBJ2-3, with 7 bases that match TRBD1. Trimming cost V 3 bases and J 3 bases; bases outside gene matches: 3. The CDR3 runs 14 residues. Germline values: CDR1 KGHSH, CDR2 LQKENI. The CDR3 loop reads CASSPGQQTDTQYF. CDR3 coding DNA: TGTGCCAGCTCACCGGGACAGCAAACAGATACGCAGTATTTT. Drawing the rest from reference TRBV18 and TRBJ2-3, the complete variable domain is NAGVMQNPRHLVRRRGQEARLRCSPMKGHSHVYWYRQLPEEGLKFMVYLQKENIIDESGMPKERFSAEFPKEGPSILRIQQVVRGDSAAYFCASSPGQQTDTQYFGPGTRLTVL.

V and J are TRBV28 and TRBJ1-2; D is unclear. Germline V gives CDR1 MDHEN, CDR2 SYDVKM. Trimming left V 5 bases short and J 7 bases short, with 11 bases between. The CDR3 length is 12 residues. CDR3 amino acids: CASSTSVVGYTF. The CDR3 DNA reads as TGTGCCAGCAGTACCTCCGTTGTTGGCTACACCTTC.

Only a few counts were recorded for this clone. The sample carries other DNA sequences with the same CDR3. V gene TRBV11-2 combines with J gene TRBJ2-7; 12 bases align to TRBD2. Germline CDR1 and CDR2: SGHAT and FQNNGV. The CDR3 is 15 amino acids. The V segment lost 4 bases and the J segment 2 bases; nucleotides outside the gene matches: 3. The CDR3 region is CASSSLAGGPYEQYF. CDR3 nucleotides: TGTGCCAGCAGCTCCCTAGCGGGAGGGCCCTACGAGCAGTACTTC.

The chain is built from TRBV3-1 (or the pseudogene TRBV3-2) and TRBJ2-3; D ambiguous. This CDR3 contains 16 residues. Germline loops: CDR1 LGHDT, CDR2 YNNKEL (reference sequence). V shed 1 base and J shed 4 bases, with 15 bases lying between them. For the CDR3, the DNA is TGTGCCAGCAGCCAAGGTAGAGCCCCCGGCGCAGATACGCAGTATTTT. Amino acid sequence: CASSQGRAPGADTQYF.

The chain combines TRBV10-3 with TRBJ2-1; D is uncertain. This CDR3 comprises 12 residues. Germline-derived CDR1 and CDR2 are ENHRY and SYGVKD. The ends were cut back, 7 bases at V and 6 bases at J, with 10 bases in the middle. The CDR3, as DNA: TGTGCCATCAATCGTTCTGGCAATGAGCAGTTCTTC. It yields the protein CAINRSGNEQFF.

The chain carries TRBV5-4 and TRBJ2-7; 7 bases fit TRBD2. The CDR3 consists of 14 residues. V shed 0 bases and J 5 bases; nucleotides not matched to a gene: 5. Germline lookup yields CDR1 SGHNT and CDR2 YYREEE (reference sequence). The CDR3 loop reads CASSLGAGVDEQYF. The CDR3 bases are TGTGCCAGCAGCTTGGGGGCGGGAGTAGACGAGCAGTACTTC.

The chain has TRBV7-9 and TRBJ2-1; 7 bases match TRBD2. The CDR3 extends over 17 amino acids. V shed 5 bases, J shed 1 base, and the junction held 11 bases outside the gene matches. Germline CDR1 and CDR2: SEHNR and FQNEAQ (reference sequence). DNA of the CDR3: TGTGCCAGCAGCCCTACACGGACTAGTACATCCTACAATGAGCAGTTCTTC. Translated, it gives CASSPTRTSTSYNEQFF.

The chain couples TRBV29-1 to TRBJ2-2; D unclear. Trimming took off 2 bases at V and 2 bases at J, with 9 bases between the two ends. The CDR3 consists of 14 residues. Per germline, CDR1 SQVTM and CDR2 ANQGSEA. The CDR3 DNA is TGCAGCGTTGAACCCCAGGCTAACACCGGGGAGCTGTTTTTT. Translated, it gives CSVEPQANTGELFF.

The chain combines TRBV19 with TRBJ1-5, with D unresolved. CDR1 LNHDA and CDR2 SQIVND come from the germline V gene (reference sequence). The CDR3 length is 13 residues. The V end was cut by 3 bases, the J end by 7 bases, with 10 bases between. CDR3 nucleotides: TGTGCCAGTAGTATGCCAATTCCCCAGCCCCAGCATTTT. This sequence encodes CASSMPIPQPQHF. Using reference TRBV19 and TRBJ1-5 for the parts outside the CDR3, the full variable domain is DGGITQSPKYLFRKEGQNVTLSCEQNLNHDAMYWYRQDPGQGLRLIYYSQIVNDFQKGDIAEGYSVSREKKESFPLTVTSAQKNPTAFYLCASSMPIPQPQHFGDGTRLSIL.

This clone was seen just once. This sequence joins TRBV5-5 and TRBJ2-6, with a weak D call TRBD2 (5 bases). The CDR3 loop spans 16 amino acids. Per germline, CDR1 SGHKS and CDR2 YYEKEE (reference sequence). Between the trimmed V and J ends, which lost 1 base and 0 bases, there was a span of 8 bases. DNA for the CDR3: TGTGCCAGCAGCTTGTTGGCGGGCTCTGGGGCCAACGTCCTGACTTTC. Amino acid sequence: CASSLLAGSGANVLTF.